This T cell receptor beta chain comes out of a study of T cells in Graves' hyperthyroidism and ophthalmopathy. Broader study findings: In blood, most of the thyroid clonotypes expanded above 0.001 were also present.

From RNA transcripts, TCR beta CDR3 regions were amplified. HTBI primers were employed in a first-round RT-PCR of the TCR CDR3. TCRdb re-called the multiplex PCR reads with MiXCR, one entry per CDR3 protein. The profile covers 600,000 to 900,000 distinct CDR3 sequences, with 16% appearing a single time and roughly 8% taken by the ten largest. The CDR3 sequence is 16 residues long. Germline loops: CDR1 LNHNV, CDR2 YYDKDF (reference sequence). Trimming left V 0 bases short and J 5 bases short, with 17 bases between. Absent ophthalmopathy progression within 18 months defined stable Graves' hyperthyroidism. Thyroid ultrasound and orbital computed tomography, with clinical symptoms and serum thyroxine and TRAb, informed diagnoses. In its sample, this clonotype was seen a few times. Its antigen is not identified.

The chain employs TRBV15 and TRBJ2-7; D may be TRBD1 (5 bases). The source material was blood. This receptor was obtained from a man aged 18 to 29 with Graves' hyperthyroidism. This CDR3 reads CATSRDLDTLGHEQYF. DNA for the CDR3: TGTGCCACCAGCAGAGATCTGGACACCTTGGGCCACGAGCAGTACTTC.